The 3 T cell receptor beta chains given below trace back to one sample, sequenced in a study of Graves' ophthalmopathy and Graves' hyperthyroidism. Amplification of TCR beta CDR3 regions used RNA transcripts. RT-PCR with HTBI primers came first, then second-round multiplex PCR. Each CDR3 protein is one row after TCRdb ran MiXCR on the multiplex PCR reads. The sample has 600,000 to 950,000 distinct CDR3 sequences; roughly 41% are singletons. The sample taken for sequencing was peripheral blood. Receptors were obtained from an adult man with Graves' ophthalmopathy.

This clonotype has a count of ten or more. The chain has TRBV2 and TRBJ2-5; no clear D gene. The CDR3 is made up of 12 amino acids. With 8 bases removed from V and 1 base from J, the gap between germline ends came to 8 bases. From germline, CDR1 is SNHLY and CDR2 FYNNEI. CDR3 sequence (DNA): TGTGCCAGCGGGAAGATCCAAGAGACCCAGTACTTC. The encoded protein is CASGKIQETQYF. Complete variable domain (other parts from reference TRBV2 and TRBJ2-5): EPEVTQTPSHQVTQMGQEVILRCVPISNHLYFYWYRQILGQKVEFLVSFYNNEISEKSEIFDDQFSVERPDGSNFTLKIRSTKLEDSAMYFCASGKIQETQYFGPGTRLLVL.

On this clonotype: This CDR3 fails to terminate in the conserved phenylalanine or tryptophan, so it likely reflects a read error. The V gene is TRBV2, the J gene TRBJ2-5; a weak D match, TRBD2 (5 bases). The CDR3 contains 16 residues. Deletions cut 7 bases from V and 3 bases from J, with 21 bases between. Germline CDR1 reads SNHLY; CDR2 reads FYNNEI. This CDR3 reads CASKEVAAGDEETQYS. The CDR3, as DNA: TGTGCCAGCAAGGAAGTTGCGGCCGGGGATGAAGAGACCCAGTACTCC.

Note on this clonotype: This sequence may be a read error, since a much larger clone differs from it by one base. V gene TRBV11-2 combines with J gene TRBJ1-2; D is undetermined. V lost 3 bases to trimming and J lost 0 bases, with 8 bases between them. The CDR3 totals 14 residues. Per the germline V gene, CDR1 is SGHAT and CDR2 is FQNNGV. The CDR3 DNA is TGTGCCAGCAGCTTTCTGGAACCTAACTATGGCTACACCTTC. It is translated as CASSFLEPNYGYTF.